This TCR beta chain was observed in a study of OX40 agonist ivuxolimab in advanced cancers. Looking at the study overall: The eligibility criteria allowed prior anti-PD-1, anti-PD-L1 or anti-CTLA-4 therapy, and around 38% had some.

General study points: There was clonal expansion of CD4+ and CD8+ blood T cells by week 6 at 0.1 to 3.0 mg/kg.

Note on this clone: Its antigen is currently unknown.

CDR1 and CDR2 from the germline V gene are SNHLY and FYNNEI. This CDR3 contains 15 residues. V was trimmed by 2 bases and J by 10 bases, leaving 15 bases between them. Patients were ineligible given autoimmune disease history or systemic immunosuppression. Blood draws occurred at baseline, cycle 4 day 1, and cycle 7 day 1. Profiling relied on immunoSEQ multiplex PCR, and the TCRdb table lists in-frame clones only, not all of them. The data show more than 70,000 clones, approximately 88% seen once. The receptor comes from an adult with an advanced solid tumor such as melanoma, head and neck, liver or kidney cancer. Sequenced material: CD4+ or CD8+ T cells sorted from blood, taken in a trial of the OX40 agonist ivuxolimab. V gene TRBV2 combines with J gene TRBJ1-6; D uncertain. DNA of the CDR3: TGTGCCAGCAGTGAAAGGGCAGGCGAGCCCTCACCCCTCCACTTT. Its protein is CASSERAGEPSPLHF.